A selection of T cell receptor beta chains follows, all from one sample in a study of cytomegalovirus exposure and HLA in healthy donors. Clones were read by immunoSEQ multiplex PCR, and TCRdb kept only the in-frame ones, dropping some. The top ten clones hold 14% of a sample with more than 130,000 clones, around 73% of them seen once. The sample was PBMCs. The source is a human donor in good health. Both conserved end residues are part of each CDR3. Each record gives: D gene, clone size, V gene, J gene, CDR3 protein, CDR3 DNA. D genes are given only for firm matches. Not every row has a clone size; where given, it reads once, few, many or a size class.

TRBD1	once	TRBV19	TRBJ2-7	CASGLDRKYEQYF	TGTGCCAGTGGACTGGACAGGAAATACGAGCAGTACTTC
NA	NA	TRBV2	TRBJ2-1	CASNIYSSYNEQFF	TGTGCCAGCAATATCTACAGCTCCTACAATGAGCAGTTCTTC
TRBD1	NA	TRBV19	TRBJ2-1	CASSIAAGGFDEQFF	TGTGCCAGTAGTATAGCTGCAGGGGGCTTCGATGAGCAGTTCTTC
NA	NA	TRBV4-1	TRBJ1-3	CASSQPRSSGNTIYF	TGCGCCAGCAGCCAACCTAGGAGCTCTGGAAACACCATATATTTT
NA	NA	TRBV27	TRBJ1-1	CASSLAVMNTEAFF	TGTGCCAGCAGTTTAGCGGTGATGAACACTGAAGCTTTCTTT
TRBD1	NA	TRBV7-9	TRBJ1-2	CASSLDAARGRYGYTF	TGTGCCAGCAGCTTAGATGCGGCCAGGGGGCGTTATGGCTACACCTTC
NA	few	TRBV2	TRBJ2-5	CASSAGKETQYF	TGTGCCAGCAGTGCAGGGAAAGAGACCCAGTACTTC
NA	NA	TRBV9	TRBJ1-4	CASSRGSEKLFF	TGTGCCAGCAGCAGAGGGAGTGAAAAACTGTTTTTT
NA	NA	TRBV7-9	TRBJ1-2	CASSLGTGKGYTF	TGTGCCAGCAGCTTAGGGACGGGAAAGGGCTACACCTTC
NA	NA	TRBV30	TRBJ1-5	CAWSPRGGPQPQHF	TGTGCCTGGAGTCCACGAGGAGGGCCTCAGCCCCAGCATTTT
NA	NA	TRBV11-2	TRBJ2-7	CASSLEQGHYEQYF	TGTGCCAGCAGCTTAGAGCAGGGGCACTACGAGCAGTACTTC
NA	NA	TRBV9	TRBJ2-5	CASSDSRVETQYF	TGTGCCAGCAGCGATTCGAGGGTAGAGACCCAGTACTTC
NA	NA	TRBV4-2	TRBJ2-3	CASSQEWGFATDTQYF	TGTGCCAGCAGCCAAGAGTGGGGCTTCGCCACAGATACGCAGTATTTT
TRBD2	NA	TRBV2	TRBJ2-5	CASSGGYGGRRETQYF	TGTGCCAGCAGCGGCGGATACGGCGGGAGAAGAGAGACCCAGTACTTC
TRBD2	NA	TRBV7-2	TRBJ2-3	CASSSGGFAGTDTQYF	TGTGCCAGCAGCTCGGGGGGGTTCGCCGGCACAGATACGCAGTATTTT
TRBD1	NA	TRBV5-4	TRBJ2-7	CASSAGTGFSYEQYF	TGTGCCAGCAGCGCCGGGACAGGGTTTTCCTACGAGCAGTACTTC
TRBD1	NA	TRBV4-1	TRBJ1-4	CASSPRGQGYEKLFF	TGCGCCAGCAGCCCTCGCGGACAGGGGTATGAAAAACTGTTTTTT
NA	NA	TRBV30	TRBJ2-5	CAWSVGLQETQYF	TGTGCCTGGAGTGTAGGACTGCAAGAGACCCAGTACTTC
NA	NA	TRBV28	TRBJ1-2	CASSFGGGYTF	TGTGCCAGCAGTTTTGGTGGCGGCTACACCTTC
TRBD1	NA	TRBV6-6	TRBJ1-4	CASSPRQGAREKLFF	TGTGCCAGCAGTCCCCGACAGGGGGCGAGGGAAAAACTGTTTTTT
NA	few	TRBV6-1	TRBJ2-7	CASTLDLASYEQYF	TGTGCCAGCACGTTAGATCTAGCCTCCTACGAGCAGTACTTC
NA	NA	TRBV5-4	TRBJ2-5	CASSLRTGQETQYF	TGTGCCAGCAGCTTAAGGACGGGACAAGAGACCCAGTACTTC
TRBD1	few	TRBV6-1	TRBJ1-2	CASSEAQGVSYTF	TGTGCCAGCAGTGAAGCGCAGGGGGTGAGCTACACCTTC
TRBD1	NA	TRBV27	TRBJ2-2	CASPLRGRRTGELFF	TGTGCCAGCCCCCTCAGGGGGCGCCGGACCGGGGAGCTGTTTTTT
TRBD1	NA	TRBV5-5	TRBJ1-5	CASSLGQQGWQPQHF	TGTGCCAGCAGCTTAGGTCAACAGGGGTGGCAGCCCCAGCATTTT
TRBD1	NA	TRBV6-6	TRBJ1-2	CASSIAGTGGGGYTF	TGTGCCAGCAGTATAGCCGGGACAGGGGGCGGTGGCTACACCTTC
TRBD1	NA	TRBV5-1	TRBJ1-2	CASSQPGQGIYGYTF	TGCGCCAGCAGCCAGCCGGGACAGGGAATTTATGGCTACACCTTC
NA	NA	TRBV29-1	TRBJ2-5	CSAALGGSLGQETQYF	TGCAGCGCGGCGCTTGGGGGCTCGTTGGGCCAAGAGACCCAGTACTTC
NA	NA	TRBV9	TRBJ1-1	CASSPRGDMNTEAFF	TGTGCCAGCAGCCCCCGGGGAGACATGAACACTGAAGCTTTCTTT
TRBD1	NA	TRBV7-9	TRBJ2-7	CASSSPRRQGSYEQYF	TGTGCCAGCAGTTCCCCCCGCAGACAGGGGAGCTACGAGCAGTACTTC
NA	NA	TRBV30	TRBJ2-7	CALGSPRTTNELKQYF	TGTGCCTTGGGAAGCCCCAGGACTACCAACGAACTCAAGCAGTACTTC
TRBD1	few	TRBV27	TRBJ1-2	CASSPGQGAGGYTF	TGTGCCAGCAGTCCGGGACAGGGGGCGGGAGGCTACACCTTC
TRBD1	NA	TRBV6-1	TRBJ1-1	CASSESGTGGAEAFF	TGTGCCAGCAGTGAATCCGGGACAGGGGGGGCTGAAGCTTTCTTT
NA	NA	TRBV6-6	TRBJ1-1	CAAGDGEAFF	TGTGCCGCAGGGGACGGGGAAGCTTTCTTT
NA	few	TRBV5-4	TRBJ2-7	CASSLGQHPGEQYF	TGTGCCAGCAGCTTAGGCCAGCACCCCGGGGAGCAGTACTTC
TRBD1	NA	TRBV4-1	TRBJ1-2	CASSQAAGGLDYGYTF	TGCGCCAGCAGCCAAGCGGCAGGGGGGCTGGACTATGGCTACACCTTC
TRBD2	NA	TRBV11-2	TRBJ2-1	CASSLGEWLGGTYNEQFF	TGTGCCAGCAGCTTAGGGGAGTGGTTGGGGGGGACCTACAATGAGCAGTTCTTC
NA	NA	TRBV2	TRBJ2-5	CASRKEETGLLGETQYF	TGTGCCAGCAGGAAGGAAGAGACAGGACTGTTAGGGGAGACCCAGTACTTC
NA	few	TRBV4-2	TRBJ2-1	CASSPKGDEQFF	TGTGCCAGCAGCCCCAAGGGGGATGAGCAGTTCTTC